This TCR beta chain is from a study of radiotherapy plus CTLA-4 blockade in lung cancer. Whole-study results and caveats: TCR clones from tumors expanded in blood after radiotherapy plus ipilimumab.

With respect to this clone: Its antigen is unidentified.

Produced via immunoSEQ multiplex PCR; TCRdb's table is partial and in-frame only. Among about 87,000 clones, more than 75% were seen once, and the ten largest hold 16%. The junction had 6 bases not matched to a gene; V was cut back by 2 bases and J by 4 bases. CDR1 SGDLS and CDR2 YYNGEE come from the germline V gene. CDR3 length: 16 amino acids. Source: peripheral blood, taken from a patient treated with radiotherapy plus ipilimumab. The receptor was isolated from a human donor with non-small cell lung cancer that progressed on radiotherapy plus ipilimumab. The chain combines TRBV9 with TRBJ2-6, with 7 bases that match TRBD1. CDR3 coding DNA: TGTGCCAGCAGCGTCTACAGGGGCACAGGGGCCAACGTCCTGACTTTC. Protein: CASSVYRGTGANVLTF.